The T cell receptor beta chain described here comes from a study of blood T cell repertoires in COVID-19. Background on the study: Acute and convalescent COVID-19 specimens originated in the United States, Italy and Spain. PBMCs, B-cell-depleted T cells, or T cells provided the cDNA or gDNA that made up the material.

CDR1 and CDR2 (germline): SGHVS, FQNEAQ. Trimming shortened V by 4 bases and J by 0 bases, and 16 bases separated the two germline ends. This CDR3 is 17 amino acids long. Methods used by the authors: Reference gene primers were amplified, and this amplification served to estimate nucleated cell counts. Produced via immunoSEQ multiplex PCR; TCRdb's table is partial and in-frame only. D and trimming come from the DNA, and the V and J calls and clone size come from that table. The repertoire consists of about 170,000 clones, with over 70% occurring once and the leading ten covering 15% to 20%. The genes are TRBV7-8 and TRBJ1-5, with D perhaps TRBD1 (5 bases). This receptor was obtained from a woman aged 70-85 years who had recovered from COVID-19. Sample: peripheral blood. The CDR3 reads CASSSRQGVYSNQPQHF. The DNA for the CDR3 is TGTGCCAGCAGCTCCCGGCAAGGGGTATATAGCAATCAGCCCCAGCATTTT. The variable domain in full, with the rest retrieved from reference TRBV7-8 and TRBJ1-5, is GAGVSQSPRYKVAKRGQDVALRCDPISGHVSLFWYQQALGQGPEFLTYFQNEAQLDKSGLPSDRFFAERPEGSVSTLKIQRTQQEDSAVYLCASSSRQGVYSNQPQHFGDGTRLSIL.